The entry below describes one T cell receptor (beta chain). Its antigen is not yet known. No base qualities exist here, and no much larger clone lies one base off it. V is clipped by 4 bases and J by 0 bases, and the sequence between their germline boundaries is 13 bases long. Inclusive of the bounding cysteine and phenylalanine, the CDR3 is 16 residues long. The sequence is cut down to CDR3 DNA, 48 bases in frame from base 1. As encoded in the germline V gene (reference sequence), CDR1 is SGHKS while CDR2 is YYEKEE. TCRbeta CDR3 sequencing was performed on sorted unstimulated T cells and on proliferating T cells recovered from mixed lymphocyte reactions. Fresh whole blood from roughly 10 HLA-typed healthy donors was used to isolate PBMCs. This sample is drawn from a study of siplizumab effects on memory and regulatory T cells (dated by TCRdb to about 2019). Study-level background: The study examined how the anti-CD2 antibody siplizumab affects alloreactive T-cell subsets in allogeneic mixed lymphocyte reactions built from human PBMCs. Overall study outcomes, separate from this receptor: Unstimulated naive T cells appeared more diverse than memory T cells, and naive cells seemed to contribute substantially to the alloresponse. Because sequences at frequencies below about 10^-5 were poorly captured, only a minor fraction of alloreactive clones could be mapped back to unstimulated subsets. A naive or memory phenotype could not be assigned to roughly 80-95% of proliferating CD4+ or CD8+ clones. In reactions with siplizumab, an average of 68.8% of mappable alloreactive CD4+ clones were Treg-derived, compared with 25% to 30% in control reactions. Whether proliferating Tregs from siplizumab cultures were suppressive was not functionally confirmed. Siplizumab significantly lowered the cumulative frequency of alloreactive sequences that could be traced to unstimulated CD4+ memory T cells.

The library was obtained by the immunoSEQ multiplex PCR assay. Roughly 100,000 TCR templates per sample were assayed on the deep sequencing platform. Genomic DNA extracted from sorted T cells was used for TCRbeta CDR3 sequencing. Turning to the authors' computational methods: The R programming language was used for the clonal analysis of the TCRbeta CDR3 data. Alloreactive CD4+ and CD8+ clones were identified by comparing unstimulated samples to CFSE-low samples taken after the reaction. Alloreactive CD4+ clones were assigned to regulatory or non-regulatory origin by matching sequences to sorted unstimulated Treg and non-Treg repertoires. Here the immuneACCESS table is served through TCRdb, limited to in-frame sequences with V and J called. Missing clones are a known gap in these copies; in checked studies unresolved V genes cover under half, and the rest lacks a known reason. V and J calls and clone size are given by that table; D and trimming were obtained from the DNA. The sample contains 110,000 or so clones, around 93% of them found a single time. Around 0.3% of the sample is in the top ten clones.

Sequencing was done on a sample of CD4+ T cells sorted from blood. The chain uses TRBV5-5 and TRBJ1-4; the D gene is unclear. This sequence originates from a human donor in good health. CDR3 loop: CASSLGIVATNEKLFF. The nucleotide sequence is given as TGTGCCAGCAGCCTTGGAATCGTTGCAACTAATGAAAAACTGTTTTTT.